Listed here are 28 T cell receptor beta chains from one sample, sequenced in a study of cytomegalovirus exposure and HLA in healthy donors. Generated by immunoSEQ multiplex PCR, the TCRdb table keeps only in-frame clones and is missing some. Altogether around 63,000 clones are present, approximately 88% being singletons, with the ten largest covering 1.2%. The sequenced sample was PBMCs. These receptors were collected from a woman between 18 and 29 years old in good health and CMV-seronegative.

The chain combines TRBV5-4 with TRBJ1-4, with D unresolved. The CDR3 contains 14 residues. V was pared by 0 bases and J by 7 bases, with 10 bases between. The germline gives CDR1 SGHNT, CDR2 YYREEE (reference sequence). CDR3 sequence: CASSLGRRGEKLFF. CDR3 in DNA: TGTGCCAGCAGCTTGGGGCGCCGGGGTGAAAAACTGTTTTTT.

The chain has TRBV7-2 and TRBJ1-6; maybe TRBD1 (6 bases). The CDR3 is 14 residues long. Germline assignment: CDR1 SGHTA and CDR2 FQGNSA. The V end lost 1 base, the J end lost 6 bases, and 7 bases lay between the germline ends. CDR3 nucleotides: TGTGCCAGCAGCTTAGGGGGGCGTAATTCACCCCTCCACTTT. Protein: CASSLGGRNSPLHF.

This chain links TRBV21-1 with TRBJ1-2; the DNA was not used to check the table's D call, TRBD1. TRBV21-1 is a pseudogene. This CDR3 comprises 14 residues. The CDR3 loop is CASSRRQGYYGYTF. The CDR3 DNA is TGTGCCAGCAGCAGACGACAGGGGTACTATGGCTACACCTTC.

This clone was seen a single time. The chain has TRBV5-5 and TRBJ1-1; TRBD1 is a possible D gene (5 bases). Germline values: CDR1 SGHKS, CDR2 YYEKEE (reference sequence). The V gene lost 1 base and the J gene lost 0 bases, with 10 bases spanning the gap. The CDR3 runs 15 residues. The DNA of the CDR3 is TGTGCCAGCAGCTTGCAGGGAAGGATGAACACTGAAGCTTTCTTT. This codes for CASSLQGRMNTEAFF.

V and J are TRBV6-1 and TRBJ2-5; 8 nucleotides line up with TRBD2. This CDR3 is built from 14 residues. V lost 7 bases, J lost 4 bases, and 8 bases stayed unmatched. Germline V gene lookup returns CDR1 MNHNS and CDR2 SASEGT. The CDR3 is CASTGGAFRETQYF. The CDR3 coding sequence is TGTGCCAGCACCGGGGGGGCGTTTCGAGAGACCCAGTACTTC.

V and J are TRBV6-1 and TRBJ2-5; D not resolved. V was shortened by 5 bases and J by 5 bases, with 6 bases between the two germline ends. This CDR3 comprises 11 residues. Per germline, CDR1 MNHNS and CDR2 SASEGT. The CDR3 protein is CASSYGETQYF. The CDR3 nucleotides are TGTGCCAGCAGTTACGGGGAGACCCAGTACTTC.

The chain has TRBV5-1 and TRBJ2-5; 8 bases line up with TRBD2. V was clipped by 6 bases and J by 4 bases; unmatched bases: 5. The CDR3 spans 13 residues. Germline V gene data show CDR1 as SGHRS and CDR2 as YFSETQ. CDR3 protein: CASTLAGGETQYF. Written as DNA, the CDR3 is TGCGCCAGCACCCTGGCGGGAGGAGAGACCCAGTACTTC.

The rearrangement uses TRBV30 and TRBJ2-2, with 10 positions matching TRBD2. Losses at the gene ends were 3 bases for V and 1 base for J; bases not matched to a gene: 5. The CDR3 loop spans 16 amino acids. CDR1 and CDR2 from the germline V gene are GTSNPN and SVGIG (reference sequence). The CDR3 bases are TGTGCCTGGAGGAGGGTAGCGGGGGGGAACACCGGGGAGCTGTTTTTT. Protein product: CAWRRVAGGNTGELFF.

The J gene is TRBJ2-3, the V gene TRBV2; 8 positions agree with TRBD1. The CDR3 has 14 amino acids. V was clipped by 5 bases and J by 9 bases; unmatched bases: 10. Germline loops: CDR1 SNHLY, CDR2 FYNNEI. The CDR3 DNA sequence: TGTGCCAGCAGTACTCCCAGGGGGCGCATAACGCAGTATTTT. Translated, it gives CASSTPRGRITQYF.

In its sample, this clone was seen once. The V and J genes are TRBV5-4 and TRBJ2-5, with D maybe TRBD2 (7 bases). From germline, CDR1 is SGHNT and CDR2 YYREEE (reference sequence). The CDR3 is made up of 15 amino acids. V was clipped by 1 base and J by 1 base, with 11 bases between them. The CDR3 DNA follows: TGTGCCAGCAGCTTGAGGGGGGGACCCCAAGAGACCCAGTACTTC. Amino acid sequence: CASSLRGGPQETQYF.

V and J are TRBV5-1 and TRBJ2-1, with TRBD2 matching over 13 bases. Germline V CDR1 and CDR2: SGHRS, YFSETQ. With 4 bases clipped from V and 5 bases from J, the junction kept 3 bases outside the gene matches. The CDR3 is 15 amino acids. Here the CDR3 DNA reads TGCGCCAGCAGCCCCGGGACTAGCGGGAACAATGAGCAGTTCTTC. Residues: CASSPGTSGNNEQFF.

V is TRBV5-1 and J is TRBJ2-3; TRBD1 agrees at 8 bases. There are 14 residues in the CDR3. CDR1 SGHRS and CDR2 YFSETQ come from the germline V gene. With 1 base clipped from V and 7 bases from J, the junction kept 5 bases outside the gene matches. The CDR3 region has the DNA TGCGCCAGCAGCTTGCCGCAGGGGGCAAATACGCAGTATTTT. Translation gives CASSLPQGANTQYF.

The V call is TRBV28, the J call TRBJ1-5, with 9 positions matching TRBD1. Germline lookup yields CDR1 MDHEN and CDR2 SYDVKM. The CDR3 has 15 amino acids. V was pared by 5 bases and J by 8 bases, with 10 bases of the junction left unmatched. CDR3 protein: CASSTPTGGSKPQHF. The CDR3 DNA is TGTGCCAGCAGTACTCCGACAGGGGGTAGTAAGCCCCAGCATTTT.

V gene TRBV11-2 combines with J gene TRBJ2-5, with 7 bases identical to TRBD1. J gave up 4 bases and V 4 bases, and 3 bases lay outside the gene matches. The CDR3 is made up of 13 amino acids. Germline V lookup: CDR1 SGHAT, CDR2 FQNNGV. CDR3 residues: CASSYGDRETQYF. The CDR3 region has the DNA TGTGCCAGCAGCTATGGGGACAGAGAGACCCAGTACTTC.

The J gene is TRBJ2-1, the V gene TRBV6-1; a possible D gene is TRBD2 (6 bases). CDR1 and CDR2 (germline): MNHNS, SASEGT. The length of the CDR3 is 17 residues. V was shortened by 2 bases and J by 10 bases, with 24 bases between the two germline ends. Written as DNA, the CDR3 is TGTGCCAGCAGTGAAACCCTTTCTAGCGCGGCCCTGGACGAGCAGTTCTTC. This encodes CASSETLSSAALDEQFF.

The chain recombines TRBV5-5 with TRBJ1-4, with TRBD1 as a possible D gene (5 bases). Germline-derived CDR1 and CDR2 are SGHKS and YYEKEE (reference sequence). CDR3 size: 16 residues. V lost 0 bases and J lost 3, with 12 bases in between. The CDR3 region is CASSLVRVVANEKLFF. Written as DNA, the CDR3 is TGTGCCAGCAGCTTGGTCAGGGTAGTCGCTAATGAAAAACTGTTTTTT.

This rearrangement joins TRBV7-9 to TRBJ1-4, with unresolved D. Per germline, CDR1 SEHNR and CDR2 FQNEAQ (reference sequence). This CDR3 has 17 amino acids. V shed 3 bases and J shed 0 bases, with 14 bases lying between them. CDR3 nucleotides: TGTGCCAGCAGCTTCCAACGACTCCTTGCAACTAATGAAAAACTGTTTTTT. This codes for CASSFQRLLATNEKLFF.

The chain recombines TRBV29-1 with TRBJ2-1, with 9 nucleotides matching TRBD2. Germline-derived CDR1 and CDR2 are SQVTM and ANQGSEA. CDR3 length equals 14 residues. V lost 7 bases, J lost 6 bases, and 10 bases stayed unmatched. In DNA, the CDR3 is TGCAGCGCTCGAGAGCGGGAGGCTTCCAATGAGCAGTTCTTC. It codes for CSAREREASNEQFF.

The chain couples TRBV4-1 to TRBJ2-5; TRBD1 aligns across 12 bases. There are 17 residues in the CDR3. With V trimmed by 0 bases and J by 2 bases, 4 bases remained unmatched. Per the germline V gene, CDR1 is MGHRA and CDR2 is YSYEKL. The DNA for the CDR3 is TGCGCCAGCAGCCAAGATGGGACAGGGGGCTTTCAAGAGACCCAGTACTTC. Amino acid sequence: CASSQDGTGGFQETQYF.

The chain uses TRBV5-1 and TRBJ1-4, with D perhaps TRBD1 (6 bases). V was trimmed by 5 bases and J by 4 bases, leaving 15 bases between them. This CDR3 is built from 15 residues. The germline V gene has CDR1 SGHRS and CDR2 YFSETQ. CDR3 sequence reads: CASRAGQTDNEKLFF. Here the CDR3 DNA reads TGCGCCAGCAGAGCTGGACAGACAGATAATGAAAAACTGTTTTTT.

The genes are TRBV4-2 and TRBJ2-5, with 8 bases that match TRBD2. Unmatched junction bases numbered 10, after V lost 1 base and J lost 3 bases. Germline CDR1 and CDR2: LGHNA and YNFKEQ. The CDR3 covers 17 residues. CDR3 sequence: CASSQVFGTSGKETQYF. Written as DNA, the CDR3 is TGTGCCAGCAGCCAAGTGTTCGGCACTAGCGGAAAAGAGACCCAGTACTTC.

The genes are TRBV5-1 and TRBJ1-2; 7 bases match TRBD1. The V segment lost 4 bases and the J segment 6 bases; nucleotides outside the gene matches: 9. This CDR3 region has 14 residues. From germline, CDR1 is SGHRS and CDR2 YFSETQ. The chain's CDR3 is CASSETGTVHGYTF. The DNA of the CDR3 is TGCGCCAGCAGCGAAACCGGGACAGTCCATGGCTACACCTTC.

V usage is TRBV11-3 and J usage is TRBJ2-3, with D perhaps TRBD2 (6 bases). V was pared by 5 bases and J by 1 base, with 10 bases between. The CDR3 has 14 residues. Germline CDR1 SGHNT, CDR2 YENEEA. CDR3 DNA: TGTGCCAGCAGCCAGGGACTGGGCACAGATACGCAGTATTTT. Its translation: CASSQGLGTDTQYF.

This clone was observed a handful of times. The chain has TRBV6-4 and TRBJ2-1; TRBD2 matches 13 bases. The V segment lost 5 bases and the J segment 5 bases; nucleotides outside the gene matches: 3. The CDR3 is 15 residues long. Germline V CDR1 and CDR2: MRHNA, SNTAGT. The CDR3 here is CASSKGTSGDNEQFF. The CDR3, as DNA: TGTGCCAGCAGTAAAGGGACTAGCGGGGACAATGAGCAGTTCTTC.

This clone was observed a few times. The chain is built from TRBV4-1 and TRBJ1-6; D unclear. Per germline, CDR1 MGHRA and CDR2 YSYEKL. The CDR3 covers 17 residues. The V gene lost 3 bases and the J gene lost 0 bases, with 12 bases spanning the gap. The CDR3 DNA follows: TGCGCCAGCAGCCATGGTTCCACGAGCTCCTATAATTCACCCCTCCACTTT. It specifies CASSHGSTSSYNSPLHF.

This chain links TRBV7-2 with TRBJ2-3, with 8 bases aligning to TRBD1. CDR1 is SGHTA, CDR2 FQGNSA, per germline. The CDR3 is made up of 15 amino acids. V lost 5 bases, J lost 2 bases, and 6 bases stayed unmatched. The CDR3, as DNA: TGTGCCAGCAGCACCTCAGGGGGCGTCACAGATACGCAGTATTTT. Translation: CASSTSGGVTDTQYF.

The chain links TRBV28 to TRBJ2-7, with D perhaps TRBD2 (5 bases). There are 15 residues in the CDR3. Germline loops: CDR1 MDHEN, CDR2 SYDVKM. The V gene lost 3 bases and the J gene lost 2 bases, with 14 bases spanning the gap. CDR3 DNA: TGTGCCAGCAGTTTGGCGACTACCACCACCTACGAGCAGTACTTC. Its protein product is CASSLATTTTYEQYF.

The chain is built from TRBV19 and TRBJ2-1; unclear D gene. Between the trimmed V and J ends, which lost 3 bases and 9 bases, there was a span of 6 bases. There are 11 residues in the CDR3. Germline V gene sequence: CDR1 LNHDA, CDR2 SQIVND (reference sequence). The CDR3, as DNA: TGTGCCAGTAGTATGAGTCTTGAGCAGTTCTTC. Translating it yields CASSMSLEQFF.